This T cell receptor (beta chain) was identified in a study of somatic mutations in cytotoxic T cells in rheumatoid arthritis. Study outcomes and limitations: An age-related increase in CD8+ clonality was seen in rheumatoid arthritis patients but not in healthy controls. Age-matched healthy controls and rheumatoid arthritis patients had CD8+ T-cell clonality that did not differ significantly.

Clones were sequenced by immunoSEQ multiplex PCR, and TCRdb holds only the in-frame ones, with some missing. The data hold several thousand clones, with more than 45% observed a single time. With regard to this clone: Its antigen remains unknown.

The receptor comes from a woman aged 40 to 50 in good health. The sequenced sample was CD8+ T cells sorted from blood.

The CDR3 coding sequence is TGTGCCACCTGCCCCGGGACCCCAGATACGCAGTATTTT. As protein: CATCPGTPDTQYF. J is TRBJ2-3 and V is TRBV6-5; D possibly matches TRBD1 or TRBD2 (5 bases each). Per germline, CDR1 MNHEY and CDR2 SVGAGI. V gave up 10 bases and J gave up 4 bases, with 15 bases separating them. The CDR3 spans 13 residues.